The 3 T cell receptor beta chains listed next were all sequenced from one sample in a study of regulatory dendritic cells for organ transplantation. Sorted subsets were CFSE-labeled and cultured four to five days with allogeneic dendritic cells. The antigens for these receptors are not known. Method: immunoSEQ multiplex PCR; TCRdb's copy keeps in-frame clones and lacks some. The sample has over 8,000 clones, around 71% seen once. Sequencing was performed on naive CD4+ T cells from blood cultured with dendritic cells. As to subset: CD45RA+ naive T cells. These receptor sequences come from a human donor in good health.

The V call is TRBV7-9, the J call TRBJ2-5; 7 bases fit TRBD1. Per the germline V gene, CDR1 is SEHNR and CDR2 is FQNEAQ (reference sequence). The CDR3 is 15 amino acids. J lost 5 bases, V lost 0 bases, and 6 bases had no gene match. The CDR3 DNA sequence: TGTGCCAGCAGCTTAGCACGACAGGGCGGGGAGACCCAGTACTTC. This codes for CASSLARQGGETQYF.

V usage is TRBV25-1 and J usage is TRBJ2-2, with a tentative D call TRBD2 (6 bases). This CDR3 is 17 amino acids long. The V end lost 2 bases, the J end lost 3 bases, and 16 bases lay between the germline ends. Germline V gives CDR1 MGHDK, CDR2 SYGVNS. Written as DNA, the CDR3 is TGTGCCAGCAGTGAAGGGGATGGCGGGGCATACACCGGGGAGCTGTTTTTT. Its protein is CASSEGDGGAYTGELFF. The whole variable domain, remainder taken from reference TRBV25-1 and TRBJ2-2, is EADIYQTPRYLVIGTGKKITLECSQTMGHDKMYWYQQDPGMELHLIHYSYGVNSTEKGDLSSESTVSRIRTEHFPLTLESARPSHTSQYLCASSEGDGGAYTGELFFGEGSRLTVL.

The chain is built from TRBV12-5 and TRBJ1-3; 9 bases fit TRBD1. The V and J ends lost 0 bases and 2 bases, in that order; junction bases with no gene match: 8. CDR1 is LGHNT, CDR2 FRNRAP, per germline. CDR3 length equals 18 residues. The CDR3 DNA follows: TGTGCTAGTGGTTTGGTACTCACTGGACAGGGGCCTGGAAACACCATATATTTT. It translates to CASGLVLTGQGPGNTIYF.